This T cell receptor (beta chain) stems from a study of cytomegalovirus exposure and HLA in healthy donors. Study results and caveats: More clonal expansion characterized HLA-associated TCR beta chains than equally common others in a later analysis. The study assumed roughly uniform donor sequencing depth for presence/absence analyses. With high specificity and sensitivity, the classifier reportedly diagnosed cytomegalovirus status.

This clone occurred once. Its antigen is as yet unknown. PCR was performed using 60 Vbeta and 13 Jbeta primers. Method: immunoSEQ multiplex PCR; TCRdb's copy keeps in-frame clones and lacks some. The top ten clones hold roughly 1.3% of a sample with over 150,000 clones, 70% to 80% of them seen once. The germline V gene has CDR1 SGHRS and CDR2 YFSETQ. The germline V and J ends were trimmed by 2 bases and 7 bases, with 22 bases remaining between them. The CDR3 loop spans 16 amino acids. The gene calls are TRBV5-1 and TRBJ2-7, with D possibly being TRBD1 (6 bases). The material sequenced was PBMCs. The sequence was collected from a woman in her forties or fifties in good health and CMV-seronegative. The CDR3 DNA sequence: TGCGCCAGCAGCTTTAACCCCGGGACCATCCAGGGGGAGCAGTACTTC. Translating gives CASSFNPGTIQGEQYF.